This is a list of T cell receptor beta chains from one sample in a study of cytomegalovirus exposure and HLA in healthy donors. TCRdb's copy holds only in-frame clones and misses some; the assay was immunoSEQ multiplex PCR. In the table there are about 82,000 clones, approximately 93% of which are singletons. The source material was PBMCs. Every receptor here comes from a man in his late teens or twenties in good health and CMV-seronegative. CDR3s include the opening cysteine and the closing phenylalanine or tryptophan. Each record gives: D gene, clone size, J gene, V gene, CDR3 protein, CDR3 DNA. A D gene is named only where the DNA matches it firmly. The size entry is marked missing in some rows and otherwise reads once, few, many or a size class.

.	.	TRBJ1-5	TRBV9	CASSRGGLNQPQHF	TGTGCCAGTTCACGGGGGGGACTCAATCAGCCCCAGCATTTT
TRBD1	.	TRBJ2-7	TRBV16	CASSPTLRDRVPEQYF	TGTGCCAGCAGCCCCACCCTCCGGGACAGGGTCCCCGAGCAGTACTTC
TRBD1	.	TRBJ2-1	TRBV5-1	CASSGQGTGEGIYNEQFF	TGCGCCAGCAGTGGACAGGGAACCGGTGAAGGGATTTACAATGAGCAGTTCTTC
TRBD2	few	TRBJ2-2	TRBV7-6	CASSSSAGEVTGELFF	TGTGCCAGCAGCTCCTCAGCGGGAGAGGTCACCGGGGAGCTGTTTTTT
.	.	TRBJ2-7	TRBV27	CASSLSPSAAGRNYEQYF	TGTGCCAGCAGTTTATCTCCCTCCGCGGCAGGGAGGAACTACGAGCAGTACTTC
.	.	TRBJ2-1	TRBV7-2	CASSLGTSYNEQFF	TGTGCCAGCAGCTTAGGGACTTCCTACAATGAGCAGTTCTTC
.	.	TRBJ1-1	TRBV12-5	CASGLVGWTEVTEAFF	TGTGCTAGTGGTTTGGTTGGGTGGACAGAGGTCACTGAAGCTTTCTTT
TRBD1	.	TRBJ2-7	TRBV11-2	CASSLNRGYEQYF	TGTGCCAGCAGCCTAAACAGGGGATACGAGCAGTACTTC
.	.	TRBJ1-5	TRBV19	CASSIVPGDNQPQHF	TGTGCCAGTAGTATAGTCCCAGGGGACAATCAGCCCCAGCATTTT
.	.	TRBJ2-1	TRBV25-1	CASSERRAYSYNEQFF	TGTGCCAGCAGTGAGAGGCGGGCCTACTCCTACAATGAGCAGTTCTTC
.	.	TRBJ1-5	TRBV19	CASSPLRVINQPQHF	TGTGCCAGTAGTCCCCTCCGGGTTATCAATCAGCCCCAGCATTTT
.	.	TRBJ2-3	TRBV27	CASSFISTDTQYF	TGTGCCAGCAGTTTCATTAGCACAGATACGCAGTATTTT
TRBD2	.	TRBJ2-1	TRBV2	CASSEWLAGGRYNEQFF	TGTGCCAGCAGTGAATGGCTAGCGGGAGGTCGGTACAATGAGCAGTTCTTC
TRBD1	.	TRBJ2-7	TRBV11-3	CASSSRQGKHEQYF	TGTGCCAGCAGCTCCCGACAGGGTAAGCACGAGCAGTACTTC
.	.	TRBJ1-2	TRBV27	CASSLYQGDGYTF	TGTGCCAGCAGTTTATATCAAGGGGATGGCTACACCTTC
TRBD1	once	TRBJ2-3	TRBV5-4	CASSSGTGGFTDTQYF	TGTGCCAGCAGCTCCGGGACAGGGGGGTTCACAGATACGCAGTATTTT
.	.	TRBJ1-2	TRBV11-2	CASAGPYGYTF	TGTGCCAGCGCCGGTCCCTATGGCTACACCTTC
.	.	TRBJ2-7	TRBV6-6	CASTRGWDEQYF	TGTGCCAGCACTCGGGGGTGGGACGAGCAGTACTTC
.	.	TRBJ2-7	TRBV27	CASSVAYSYEQYF	TGTGCCAGCAGTGTAGCGTACTCCTACGAGCAGTACTTC
TRBD1	once	TRBJ1-3	TRBV7-9	CASSGGTAGSGNTIYF	TGTGCCAGCAGCGGAGGGACAGCCGGCTCTGGAAACACCATATATTTT
.	.	TRBJ2-3	TRBV9	CASSVGATDTQYF	TGTGCCAGCAGCGTTGGGGCGACAGATACGCAGTATTTT
.	.	TRBJ1-5	TRBV7-2	CASSFGNQPQHF	TGTGCCAGCAGCTTCGGCAATCAGCCCCAGCATTTT
.	.	TRBJ1-2	TRBV7-5	CARSREGHTGAFGYTF	TGTGCCAGAAGCCGAGAGGGCCACACAGGGGCCTTTGGCTACACCTTC
.	.	TRBJ2-7	TRBV4-3	CASSQEWAGHYEQYF	TGCGCCAGCAGCCAAGAATGGGCAGGCCACTACGAGCAGTACTTC
.	.	TRBJ2-7	TRBV6-1	CASSRGGPTYEQYF	TGTGCCAGCAGCCGGGGAGGCCCGACTTACGAGCAGTACTTC
TRBD1	.	TRBJ2-2	TRBV29-1	CSAAGTGALAGETGELFF	TGCAGCGCTGCCGGGACAGGGGCGCTGGCGGGAGAGACCGGGGAGCTGTTTTTT
.	.	TRBJ1-1	TRBV7-9	CASSLYGGLNTEAFF	TGTGCCAGCAGCTTATATGGCGGTCTGAACACTGAAGCTTTCTTT
.	.	TRBJ1-1	TRBV2	CASSPGGGWAFF	TGTGCCAGCAGCCCTGGCGGGGGGTGGGCTTTCTTT
.	.	TRBJ2-1	TRBV7-2	CASSLPYYNEQFF	TGTGCCAGCAGCTTACCCTACTACAATGAGCAGTTCTTC
.	.	TRBJ2-7	TRBV5-1	CASSFLEGAIYYEQYF	TGCGCCAGCAGCTTCCTGGAGGGGGCTATTTACTACGAGCAGTACTTC
.	once	TRBJ1-3	TRBV5-5	CASRPGLFGDTIYF	TGTGCCAGCAGACCAGGGCTATTTGGGGACACCATATATTTT
TRBD2	.	TRBJ2-2	TRBV4-1	CASNPRAGVTGELFF	TGCGCCAGCAACCCTCGAGCGGGAGTGACCGGGGAGCTGTTTTTT
TRBD2	.	TRBJ2-7	TRBV4-3	CASSQETSGVYEQYF	TGCGCCAGCAGCCAGGAGACTAGCGGAGTCTACGAGCAGTACTTC
TRBD2	.	TRBJ2-1	TRBV6-1	CASSELAGVSYNEQFF	TGTGCCAGCAGTGAGCTAGCGGGAGTCTCCTACAATGAGCAGTTCTTC
TRBD1	.	TRBJ1-1	TRBV10-3	CAMATGTGRGTEAFF	TGTGCCATGGCTACCGGGACAGGGCGGGGAACTGAAGCTTTCTTT
TRBD2	.	TRBJ2-1	TRBV6-6	CASRLAGAKNEQFF	TGTGCCAGCAGACTAGCGGGAGCTAAAAATGAGCAGTTCTTC
.	.	TRBJ2-3	TRBV6-5	CASSYLPTSTDTQYF	TGTGCCAGCAGTTACCTCCCTACTAGCACAGATACGCAGTATTTT
.	.	TRBJ1-1	TRBV6-5	CASSVGGSGTEAFF	TGTGCCAGCAGTGTGGGGGGAAGTGGTACTGAAGCTTTCTTT
TRBD1	.	TRBJ1-1	TRBV7-2	CASSPGTANTEAFF	TGTGCCAGCAGCCCCGGGACAGCGAACACTGAAGCTTTCTTT
.	.	TRBJ1-5	TRBV6-4	CASSPSGGGDQPQHF	TGTGCCAGCAGTCCCTCGGGGGGGGGCGACCAGCCCCAGCATTTT
TRBD1	.	TRBJ2-4	TRBV9	CASSVAQGANIQYF	TGTGCCAGCAGCGTAGCGCAGGGGGCCAACATTCAGTACTTC
TRBD1	.	TRBJ2-2	TRBV11-3	CASSLSRTGDIGELFF	TGTGCCAGCAGCTTAAGCCGGACAGGGGATATCGGGGAGCTGTTTTTT
.	.	TRBJ1-5	TRBV27	CASSSYQGHQPQHF	TGTGCCAGCAGTTCCTACCAGGGGCATCAGCCCCAGCATTTT
.	.	TRBJ2-6	TRBV30	CAWSGQSSGANVLTF	TGTGCCTGGAGCGGACAGTCCTCTGGGGCCAACGTCCTGACTTTC
.	.	TRBJ1-6	TRBV5-4	CASSPDTDRSPLHF	TGTGCCAGCAGCCCGGACACCGACCGTTCACCCCTCCACTTT
.	once	TRBJ2-1	TRBV28	CASSVQTGSRSYNEQFF	TGTGCCAGCAGTGTCCAGACAGGTTCACGCTCCTACAATGAGCAGTTCTTC
.	.	TRBJ1-5	TRBV10-3	CAISGGGQTNQPQHF	TGTGCCATCAGTGGAGGGGGACAAACCAATCAGCCCCAGCATTTT
TRBD1	.	TRBJ2-7	TRBV19	CASSTLQGPTYEQYF	TGTGCCAGTAGTACCCTACAGGGGCCCACTTACGAGCAGTACTTC
TRBD1	.	TRBJ1-2	TRBV5-1	CASSLTTGVGYGYTF	TGCGCCAGCAGCTTGACTACAGGGGTAGGCTATGGCTACACCTTC
TRBD2	.	TRBJ2-3	TRBV18	CASSPSGGKTDTQYF	TGTGCCAGCTCACCATCGGGAGGGAAGACAGATACGCAGTATTTT
.	.	TRBJ2-2	TRBV29-1	CSVEGFRGGNTGELFF	TGCAGCGTTGAAGGATTCAGGGGTGGGAACACCGGGGAGCTGTTTTTT
.	.	TRBJ2-1	TRBV19	CASRNSLGFEQFF	TGTGCCAGTAGAAACAGTCTGGGTTTCGAGCAGTTCTTC
TRBD2	.	TRBJ2-1	TRBV6-4	CASRGEGSYNEQFF	TGTGCCAGCAGGGGGGAGGGTTCCTACAATGAGCAGTTCTTC
TRBD1	.	TRBJ1-2	TRBV28	CASSLDRGYNYGYTF	TGTGCCAGCAGTTTAGACAGGGGATATAACTATGGCTACACCTTC